The rows below give T cell receptor beta chains drawn from one sample of a study of blood T cell repertoires in COVID-19. Sequencing used immunoSEQ multiplex PCR; TCRdb keeps in-frame clones, though not all of them. The table shows 68,000 or so clones, with 75% to 90% occurring only once. Sequencing used peripheral blood. The source is a man aged 50 to 59 with acute or convalescent COVID-19. Each CDR3 is given with its conserved first and last residue. The order of the fields is V gene, clone size, D gene, J gene, CDR3 protein, CDR3 DNA. A D gene is named only where the DNA matches it firmly. Size values are once, few and many counts, or a class for expanded clones, and some rows have none.

V: TRBV6-5
size: -
D: -
J: TRBJ1-2
CDR3: CASSYPRGYGYTF
DNA: TGTGCCAGCAGTTACCCGCGGGGTTATGGCTACACCTTC

V: TRBV3-1/TRBV3-2
size: -
D: TRBD1
J: TRBJ1-2
CDR3: CASSREWGTGYGYTF
DNA: TGTGCCAGCAGCCGAGAATGGGGGACAGGCTATGGCTACACCTTC

V: TRBV28
size: -
D: -
J: TRBJ1-4
CDR3: CASSIGGATNEKLFF
DNA: TGTGCCAGCAGCATCGGAGGGGCAACTAATGAAAAACTGTTTTTT

V: TRBV29-1
size: -
D: TRBD1
J: TRBJ2-7
CDR3: CSVGHRGRYEQYF
DNA: TGCAGCGTGGGGCACAGGGGGCGGTACGAGCAGTACTTC

V: TRBV24-1
size: -
D: -
J: TRBJ2-3
CDR3: CATSDARGVDTQYF
DNA: TGTGCCACCAGTGACGCAAGAGGCGTTGATACGCAGTATTTT

V: TRBV6-6
size: -
D: -
J: TRBJ2-3
CDR3: CASSYYHQGRTDTQYF
DNA: TGTGCCAGCAGTTACTACCATCAGGGCAGGACAGATACGCAGTATTTT

V: TRBV6-5
size: -
D: -
J: TRBJ1-5
CDR3: CASSYSGAPNQPQHF
DNA: TGTGCCAGCAGTTACTCAGGGGCCCCCAATCAGCCCCAGCATTTT

V: TRBV5-8
size: -
D: TRBD1
J: TRBJ1-5
CDR3: CASSGGQGAGKPQHF
DNA: TGTGCCAGCAGCGGGGGACAGGGCGCTGGCAAGCCCCAGCATTTT

V: TRBV19
size: -
D: TRBD2
J: TRBJ2-3
CDR3: CASSIDPAGGLDTQYF
DNA: TGTGCCAGTAGTATAGATCCAGCGGGAGGGCTAGATACGCAGTATTTT

V: TRBV30
size: once
D: TRBD2
J: TRBJ2-5
CDR3: CAWSVGGGSYQETQYF
DNA: TGTGCCTGGAGTGTAGGTGGCGGGAGTTACCAAGAGACCCAGTACTTC

V: TRBV6-4
size: -
D: -
J: TRBJ2-2
CDR3: CASKGGETGELFF
DNA: TGTGCCAGCAAGGGCGGGGAAACCGGGGAGCTGTTTTTT

V: TRBV27
size: once
D: TRBD2
J: TRBJ2-1
CDR3: CASRWTSGSHEQFF
DNA: TGTGCCAGCAGGTGGACTAGCGGGAGCCATGAGCAGTTCTTC

V: TRBV3-1/TRBV3-2
size: -
D: TRBD2
J: TRBJ2-5
CDR3: CASSQDARASGVQETQYF
DNA: TGTGCCAGCAGCCAAGACGCGAGGGCTAGCGGGGTTCAAGAGACCCAGTACTTC

V: TRBV30
size: -
D: -
J: TRBJ1-6
CDR3: CAWRLTQGRDSPLHF
DNA: TGTGCCTGGAGACTTACCCAGGGGCGGGATTCACCCCTCCACTTT

V: TRBV7-8
size: -
D: TRBD1
J: TRBJ1-2
CDR3: CASSSTGTGPYGYTF
DNA: TGTGCCAGCAGCTCAACCGGGACAGGGCCCTATGGCTACACCTTC

V: TRBV7-3
size: -
D: TRBD1
J: TRBJ2-2
CDR3: CASSTRTGRSGELFF
DNA: TGTGCCAGCAGTACACGGACAGGGAGGAGCGGGGAGCTGTTTTTT

V: TRBV6-5
size: -
D: -
J: TRBJ2-3
CDR3: CASSSLTATNTQYF
DNA: TGTGCCAGCAGTAGCCTGACAGCTACGAATACGCAGTATTTT

V: TRBV6-5
size: -
D: TRBD1
J: TRBJ1-2
CDR3: CASSNDRVDGYTF
DNA: TGTGCCAGCAGCAATGACAGGGTGGATGGCTACACCTTC

V: TRBV11-2
size: -
D: -
J: TRBJ1-2
CDR3: CASSSILGQTYGYTF
DNA: TGTGCCAGCAGCTCGATCTTAGGACAGACCTATGGCTACACCTTC

V: TRBV19
size: -
D: -
J: TRBJ1-5
CDR3: CASSAQGNSNQPQHF
DNA: TGTGCCAGTAGTGCACAGGGAAATAGCAATCAGCCCCAGCATTTT

V: TRBV12-3/TRBV12-4
size: -
D: TRBD2
J: TRBJ2-1
CDR3: CASSLAGGELQFF
DNA: TGTGCCAGCAGTTTAGCGGGAGGGGAATTGCAGTTCTTC

V: TRBV19
size: -
D: TRBD1
J: TRBJ1-1
CDR3: CASSTLPGQRNTEAFF
DNA: TGTGCCAGTAGTACCCTTCCGGGACAGAGGAACACTGAAGCTTTCTTT

V: TRBV28
size: -
D: TRBD2
J: TRBJ2-1
CDR3: CASSRGLTSSYNEQFF
DNA: TGTGCCAGCAGTAGGGGACTAACGAGCTCCTACAATGAGCAGTTCTTC

V: TRBV5-1
size: -
D: -
J: TRBJ2-1
CDR3: CASSRDSSSYNEQFF
DNA: TGCGCCAGCAGCAGAGACTCTAGCTCCTACAATGAGCAGTTCTTC

V: TRBV19
size: -
D: -
J: TRBJ2-2
CDR3: CASSIGGGLVGELFF
DNA: TGTGCCAGTAGTATAGGCGGAGGGTTGGTCGGGGAGCTGTTTTTT

V: TRBV5-1
size: -
D: -
J: TRBJ2-1
CDR3: CASSRGNQGHNEQFF
DNA: TGCGCCAGCAGCCGGGGGAACCAAGGACACAATGAGCAGTTCTTC

V: TRBV23-1
size: -
D: TRBD1
J: TRBJ2-3
CDR3: CASSQPWDRALNGHTQYF
DNA: TGCGCCAGCAGTCAACCATGGGACAGGGCCCTTAACGGTCACACGCAGTATTTT

V: TRBV28
size: -
D: -
J: TRBJ2-7
CDR3: CASSWQRSYEQYF
DNA: TGTGCCAGCAGCTGGCAGCGCTCCTACGAGCAGTACTTC

V: TRBV3-1/TRBV3-2
size: -
D: TRBD2
J: TRBJ2-1
CDR3: CASSQSGTSGALGQFF
DNA: TGTGCCAGCAGCCAATCAGGGACTAGCGGAGCACTCGGGCAGTTCTTC

V: TRBV25-1
size: -
D: TRBD2
J: TRBJ2-1
CDR3: CASSDGLAGYNEQFF
DNA: TGTGCCAGCAGTGATGGGCTAGCGGGTTACAATGAGCAGTTCTTC

V: TRBV6-5
size: -
D: TRBD2
J: TRBJ2-7
CDR3: CASSYTSADEQYF
DNA: TGTGCCAGCAGTTACACTAGCGCGGACGAGCAGTACTTC

V: TRBV10-3
size: few
D: -
J: TRBJ1-1
CDR3: CAISESQGTNEAFF
DNA: TGTGCCATCAGTGAGTCCCAGGGGACGAATGAAGCTTTCTTT

V: TRBV4-2
size: -
D: TRBD1
J: TRBJ1-6
CDR3: CASSQAGGQNNSPLHF
DNA: TGTGCCAGCAGCCAGGCAGGGGGACAGAATAATTCACCCCTCCACTTT

V: TRBV20-1
size: -
D: -
J: TRBJ1-2
CDR3: CSASTSLGSYGYTF
DNA: TGCAGTGCTAGTACGTCTCTGGGGAGCTATGGCTACACCTTC